Given below is one T cell receptor (beta chain) in context. Its antigen is unidentified. Germline-derived CDR1 and CDR2 are MNHNY and SVGAGI (reference sequence). This CDR3 is 14 amino acids long. The germline V and J ends were trimmed by 6 bases and 7 bases, with 16 bases remaining between them. The sample originates from a study of chemoradiotherapy in HPV16-positive cancers. Study background: Candidate HPV-specific clones and shared TCR motifs came from a couple of HPV16-positive patients. Whole-study findings and limits: Functional assays defining HPV-specific T cells used only two HPV16-positive patients. HPV-responsive T-cell expansion during chemoradiotherapy was linked to improved recurrence-free survival in HPV16-positive patients. Non-HPV-specific T cells did not expand in tumors during treatment, whereas candidate HPV-specific clones and E7-related motifs did.

Profiling relied on immunoSEQ multiplex PCR, and the TCRdb table lists in-frame clones only, not all of them. The top ten clones hold about 4.6% of a sample with tens of thousands of clones, roughly 90% of them seen once. This material consisted of blood, taken from a patient who underwent chemoradiotherapy. The chain recombines TRBV6-6 with TRBJ1-5; D is possibly TRBD1 (5 bases). This sequence originates from a human donor with HPV-associated anogenital cancer. CDR3 protein: CASSRLGVNQPQHF. In DNA form, the CDR3 reads TGTGCCAGCAGCCGACTAGGGGTCAACCAGCCCCAGCATTTT.